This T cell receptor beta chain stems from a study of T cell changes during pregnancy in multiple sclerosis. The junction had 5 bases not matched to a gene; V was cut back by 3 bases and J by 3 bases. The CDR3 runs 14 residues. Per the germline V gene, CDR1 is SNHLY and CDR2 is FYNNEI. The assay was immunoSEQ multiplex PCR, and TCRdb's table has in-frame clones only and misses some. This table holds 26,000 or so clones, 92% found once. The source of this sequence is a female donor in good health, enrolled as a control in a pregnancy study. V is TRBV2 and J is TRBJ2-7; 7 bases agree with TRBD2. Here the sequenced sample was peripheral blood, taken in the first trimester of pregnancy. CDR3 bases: TGTGCCAGCAGTGACGAGCGCGGGGGCTACGAGCAGTACTTC. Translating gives CASSDERGGYEQYF.